This TCR beta chain came from a study of OX40 agonist ivuxolimab in advanced cancers. Background for the entire study: Ivuxolimab, which targeted the costimulatory receptor OX40 (CD134), was an agonistic, fully human IgG2 monoclonal antibody. Patients were allowed to have had prior anti-PD-1, anti-PD-L1 or anti-CTLA-4 therapy, and 40% to 45% of the dose-escalation patients had been treated with checkpoint inhibitors. Partial responses occurred in three dose-escalation patients, of whom one had hepatocellular carcinoma and two had cutaneous melanoma. Among the 50 to 55 dose-escalation patients, approximately 20 had hepatocellular carcinoma, roughly 15 melanoma, 9 renal cell carcinoma and 9 head and neck cancer. Intravenous ivuxolimab was administered to patients every 2 weeks at six dose levels: 0.01, 0.1, 0.3, 1.5, 3 and 10 mg/kg. In the dose-escalation cohort, 82.7% of patients were male, and the mean age was approximately 60 years, with a range of about 23 to 90. Peripheral TCRbeta sequencing was intended to test whether TCR sequence diversity was altered and clonal T-cell expansion was caused by ivuxolimab. The paper reports the monotherapy dose-escalation portion (N of about 50 patients) of the phase I ivuxolimab trial. Paper-wide results and their limitations: Low levels of normalized T-cell clonal expansion were also seen in some patients who did not respond. Partial responders in the 0.1-3.0 mg/kg groups had among the lowest normalized peripheral clonal expansion, especially among CD8+ T cells. At doses from 0.1 to 3.0 mg/kg, clonal expansion was seen in both CD4+ and CD8+ blood T cells between baseline and week 6. Antigen specificity was not determined for the clonally expanded peripheral T cells. After ivuxolimab, CD8+ T cells had more expanded clones than CD4+ T cells on average.

Genomic DNA was isolated from the sorted cells so that the TCRbeta CDR3 region could be sequenced. The immunoSEQ Assay was used to sequence the TCRbeta CDR3 regions. TCRdb limited this immuneACCESS table to in-frame rearrangements with V and J called. A share of clones is missing; checked studies link under half to unresolved V genes, and the rest is unexplained. The sample table shows around 94,000 clones, and about 93% are seen once. The top ten clonotypes cover about 0.87% of the sample. The germline V gene (reference sequence) specifies SGHNT as CDR1 and YYREEE as CDR2. V loses 10 bases at its end and J loses 0 bases; junction bases beyond the gene matches: 4. Including cysteine and phenylalanine, the CDR3 has 13 amino acids. The DNA shown is the 39-base CDR3, in frame from base 1. Points on this clone: Its antigen is still unknown. No much larger clone exists at a distance of one base, and base qualities are not known.

Patients with a history of autoimmune disease or receiving systemic immunosuppression were excluded from the trial. Peripheral blood for TCR sequencing was collected from all dose cohorts at baseline, on cycle 4 day 1, and on cycle 7 day 1. The samples were drawn from a first-in-human, open-label, multicenter phase I dose-escalation trial of ivuxolimab. The trial enrolled adults with locally advanced or metastatic head and neck squamous cell, hepatocellular, melanoma or renal cell carcinoma. Before TCR sequencing, CD4+ T cells and CD8+ T cells from peripheral blood were sorted into separate populations.

The V and J segments used are TRBV5-4 and TRBJ2-4, and TRBD1 matches 7 of the central bases. The sample in question was CD4+ or CD8+ T cells sorted from blood, obtained in a trial of the OX40 agonist ivuxolimab. The sequence came from an adult with an advanced solid tumor such as melanoma, head and neck, liver or kidney cancer. The base sequence is TGTGCCCTGAGGGACAGAGCCAAAAACATTCAGTACTTC. It translates to CALRDRAKNIQYF.